Shown below are 30 T cell receptor beta chains from a single sample sequenced in a study of shared clonotypes between healthy human individuals. Clones were read by immunoSEQ multiplex PCR, and TCRdb kept only the in-frame ones, dropping some. The table lists some 600,000 clones, 95% to 97% of them singletons. Positively selected for CCR7, the CD45RO-negative cells used as naive CD8 cells excluded terminally differentiated effector memory CD45RA+ cells. Sequencing was done on a sample of naive CD8+ T cells sorted from blood. These receptors were obtained from a woman younger than 45 in good health.

This chain connects TRBV4-1 to TRBJ2-1, with D perhaps being TRBD1 or TRBD2 (5 bases each). Looked up from germline, CDR1 is MGHRA and CDR2 is YSYEKL. This CDR3 region has 15 residues. The V end lost 1 base, the J end lost 8 bases, and 15 bases lay between the germline ends. The CDR3 region has the DNA TGCGCCAGCAGCCAAGTTCGGGGCCTAGGGGATGAGCAGTTCTTC. Its protein product is CASSQVRGLGDEQFF.

The gene calls are TRBV29-1 and TRBJ2-3; no clear D gene. The CDR3 totals 13 residues. CDR1 and CDR2 (germline): SQVTM, ANQGSEA. V was trimmed by 4 bases and J by 0 bases, leaving 8 bases between them. DNA of the CDR3: TGCAGCGTTGGTCTGGGGAGCACAGATACGCAGTATTTT. Translated, it gives CSVGLGSTDTQYF.

The chain links TRBV9 to TRBJ2-2; perhaps TRBD1 as D (6 bases). Germline V gene sequence: CDR1 SGDLS, CDR2 YYNGEE. The germline V and J ends were trimmed by 3 bases and 7 bases, with 16 bases remaining between them. The CDR3 is 15 residues long. The CDR3 loop reads CASSGRGTRGGELFF. The CDR3 DNA is TGTGCCAGCAGCGGTAGGGGGACCCGCGGCGGGGAGCTGTTTTTT. The full variable domain, completed using reference TRBV9 and TRBJ2-2, is DSGVTQTPKHLITATGQRVTLRCSPRSGDLSVYWYQQSLDQGLQFLIQYYNGEERAKGNILERFSAQQFPDLHSELNLSSLELGDSALYFCASSGRGTRGGELFFGEGSRLTVL.

The V call is TRBV5-6, the J call TRBJ1-1, with D hard to call. Trimming stripped 4 bases from V and 1 base from J, with 8 bases between. The CDR3 totals 13 residues. Germline V gene sequence: CDR1 SGHDT, CDR2 YYEEEE. CDR3 protein: CASSPTGNTEAFF. Here the CDR3 DNA reads TGTGCCAGCAGCCCTACGGGGAACACTGAAGCTTTCTTT.

Concerning this clone: At one boundary the junction diverges from the germline segment, which might be a read error. This rearrangement joins TRBV5-6 to TRBJ2-7; D is possibly TRBD2 (5 bases). The CDR3 totals 15 residues. The germline V gene has CDR1 SGHDT and CDR2 YYEEEE. The CDR3 DNA is TGTGCCAGCAGCCTGCGGTGGGTACGAGGGAGCGAGCAGCACTTC. Protein: CASSLRWVRGSEQHF.

The chain carries TRBV13 and TRBJ2-7, with TRBD1 matching over 10 bases. The V segment lost 5 bases and the J segment 3 bases; nucleotides outside the gene matches: 4. The length of the CDR3 is 14 residues. Germline V lookup: CDR1 PRHDT, CDR2 FYEKMQ (reference sequence). DNA for the CDR3: TGTGCCAGCAGCGCAGGGACAGGGGTCTACGAGCAGTACTTC. Its protein is CASSAGTGVYEQYF.

CDR3 in amino acids: CASSYLARGETQYF. The CDR3 region has the DNA TGTGCCAGCAGTTATCTAGCGAGGGGAGAGACCCAGTACTTC. J is TRBJ2-5 and V is TRBV6-6; tentatively, D is TRBD2 (6 bases). The V and J ends lost 3 bases and 4 bases respectively, with 12 bases between them. Germline CDR1 reads MNHNY; CDR2 reads SVGAGI (reference sequence). This CDR3 comprises 14 residues.

This chain uses TRBV11-2 with TRBJ2-1; no clear D gene. Trimming shortened V by 4 bases and J by 6 bases, and 7 bases separated the two germline ends. Germline CDR1 and CDR2: SGHAT and FQNNGV. This CDR3 is 12 amino acids long. The CDR3 reads CASSYGLNEQFF. CDR3 DNA: TGTGCCAGCAGCTACGGTCTCAATGAGCAGTTCTTC.

V usage is TRBV9 and J usage is TRBJ2-1; 12 nucleotides match TRBD2. V dropped 0 bases and J dropped 5; count of bases not matched to a gene: 6. The CDR3 consists of 17 residues. Per germline, CDR1 SGDLS and CDR2 YYNGEE. The CDR3 sequence: CASSVVGGLAGDNEQFF. The CDR3 DNA reads as TGTGCCAGCAGCGTAGTAGGGGGACTAGCGGGTGACAATGAGCAGTTCTTC.

The rearrangement joins TRBV7-6 to TRBJ1-1, with D uncertain. This CDR3 is 13 amino acids long. Trimming shortened V by 4 bases and J by 5 bases, and 11 bases separated the two germline ends. Germline V CDR1 and CDR2: SGHVS, FNYEAQ. In nucleotides, the CDR3 is TGTGCCAGCAGCTCCGATCCGAGGACTGAAGCTTTCTTT. Translation gives CASSSDPRTEAFF.

J is TRBJ2-2 and V is TRBV6-5; no clear D gene. The length of the CDR3 is 15 residues. V was cut by 0 bases and J by 6 bases, with 11 bases left in between. The germline V gene has CDR1 MNHEY and CDR2 SVGAGI. The CDR3 is CASSYSNRYPGELFF. For the CDR3, the DNA is TGTGCCAGCAGTTACTCGAACAGATACCCCGGGGAGCTGTTTTTT.

The genes are TRBV5-4 and TRBJ1-2; D unresolved. The CDR3 loop spans 16 amino acids. Trimming shortened V by 1 base and J by 5 bases, and 18 bases separated the two germline ends. CDR1 SGHNT and CDR2 YYREEE come from the germline V gene (reference sequence). DNA for the CDR3: TGTGCCAGCAGCTTGTGGGGAGTGGGAAGAGGGTATGGCTACACCTTC. Its protein product is CASSLWGVGRGYGYTF.

This sequence joins TRBV6-1 and TRBJ2-1; maybe TRBD2 (6 bases). Germline CDR1 MNHNS, CDR2 SASEGT. The CDR3 covers 15 residues. V lost 4 bases, J lost 0 bases, and 10 bases lay in between. For the CDR3, the DNA is TGTGCCAGCAGTGCGGGAGCGAGCTCCTACAATGAGCAGTTCTTC. It encodes CASSAGASSYNEQFF.

The chain couples TRBV5-6 to TRBJ1-5; weak D call: TRBD1 (5 bases). Germline CDR1 and CDR2: SGHDT and YYEEEE. The ends were cut back, 1 base at V and 4 bases at J, with 9 bases in the middle. CDR3 size: 14 residues. The CDR3 DNA reads as TGTGCCAGCAGCTTGATCTCAGGGAATCAGCCCCAGCATTTT. It specifies CASSLISGNQPQHF.

Details on this clone: The same CDR3 is also encoded by other DNA sequences in this sample. The chain is built from TRBV27 and TRBJ2-1; D is unclear. Trimming removed 2 bases at V and 4 bases at J, with 9 bases between. The CDR3 is made up of 14 amino acids. Germline V gives CDR1 MNHEY, CDR2 SMNVEV (reference sequence). The CDR3 DNA reads as TGTGCCAGCAGTTTAGGGGTTCGGTACAATGAGCAGTTCTTC. This sequence encodes CASSLGVRYNEQFF.

This clone occurred once. CDR3 sequence: CAISESRGSGDTDTQYF. CDR3 coding DNA: TGTGCCATCAGTGAGTCGAGGGGTAGCGGTGACACAGATACGCAGTATTTT. The chain has TRBV10-3 and TRBJ2-3, with a tentative D call TRBD2 (6 bases). Germline assignment: CDR1 ENHRY and CDR2 SYGVKD. The CDR3 spans 17 residues. Trimming pared 0 bases from V and 2 bases from J, leaving 15 bases between.

This clone was detected only once. This rearrangement joins TRBV30 to TRBJ1-1; D is unresolved. Germline V gene data show CDR1 as GTSNPN and CDR2 as SVGIG (reference sequence). The CDR3 is made up of 12 amino acids. V was clipped by 0 bases and J by 3 bases, with 5 bases between them. The CDR3 region is CAWSVWDTEAFF. DNA of the CDR3: TGTGCCTGGAGTGTATGGGACACTGAAGCTTTCTTT.

CDR3 amino acids: CASRLRQGRASSGNTIYF. CDR3 DNA sequence: TGTGCCAGCCGCCTCCGACAGGGACGGGCAAGCTCTGGAAACACCATATATTTT. The chain links TRBV28 to TRBJ1-3; 7 bases line up with TRBD1. Trimming cost V 8 bases and J 0 bases; bases outside gene matches: 16. The germline gives CDR1 MDHEN, CDR2 SYDVKM. The CDR3 is 18 residues long.

This chain links TRBV21-1 with TRBJ2-1; TRBD1, as called in the table, went unchecked against the DNA. TRBV21-1 counts as a pseudogene. The CDR3 runs to 20 residues. The CDR3 region is CASSNFNPVTSRLSYNEQFF. Written as DNA, the CDR3 is TGTGCCAGCAGCAATTTCAACCCAGTCACGAGCAGGCTGTCCTACAATGAGCAGTTCTTC.

This clone has a single count. This chain joins TRBV27 and TRBJ2-2, with TRBD2 matching over 7 bases. Germline CDR1 MNHEY, CDR2 SMNVEV (reference sequence). The CDR3 runs to 13 residues. Trimming at V came to 9 bases and at J to 6 bases, leaving 7 bases not matched to a gene. CDR3 in amino acids: CASSGRGAGELFF. The CDR3 DNA is TGTGCCAGTTCAGGGAGGGGAGCCGGGGAGCTGTTTTTT.

The table lists this clone with a count of one. V and J are TRBV28 and TRBJ2-3; D not certain. The germline V gene encodes CDR1 MDHEN and CDR2 SYDVKM. The CDR3 is 14 residues long. V lost 1 base and J 2 bases, leaving 7 bases between the germline ends. The CDR3 sequence: CASSLSGYTDTQYF. CDR3 nucleotide sequence: TGTGCCAGCAGTTTATCCGGGTACACAGATACGCAGTATTTT. Full variable domain (remainder filled in from reference TRBV28 and TRBJ2-3): DVKVTQSSRYLVKRTGEKVFLECVQDMDHENMFWYRQDPGLGLRLIYFSYDVKMKEKGDIPEGYSVSREKKERFSLILESASTNQTSMYLCASSLSGYTDTQYFGPGTRLTVL.

The chain is built from TRBV6-4 and TRBJ2-1; 13 bases match TRBD2. The V gene's germline CDR1 is MRHNA and CDR2 SNTAGT. The CDR3 length is 15 residues. The J segment lost 5 bases and the V segment lost 6 bases, leaving 4 bases of the junction unmatched. The DNA of the CDR3 is TGTGCCAGCAGCCTACTAGCGGGAGGGGACAATGAGCAGTTCTTC. It translates to CASSLLAGGDNEQFF.

The J gene is TRBJ2-7, the V gene TRBV5-6; no clear D gene. CDR1 and CDR2 from the germline V gene are SGHDT and YYEEEE. CDR3 length: 15 amino acids. The V and J ends lost 4 bases and 6 bases respectively, with 20 bases between them. The CDR3 DNA follows: TGTGCCAGCAGCCGCGGCTCAGCATATTATTTCGAGCAGTACTTC. Its protein is CASSRGSAYYFEQYF.

Worth noting for this clone: The sample holds other DNA sequences that translate to the same CDR3. The chain uses TRBV19 and TRBJ2-7; either TRBD1 or TRBD2 may supply D (5 bases each). The CDR3 spans 13 residues. CDR1 is LNHDA and CDR2 is SQIVND in the germline V gene (reference sequence). Deletions cut 3 bases from V and 2 bases from J, with 8 bases between. CDR3 bases: TGTGCCAGTAGTATTGGGGGTACCTACGAGCAGTACTTC. Protein sequence: CASSIGGTYEQYF.

This clone showed up just once. The chain recombines TRBV28 with TRBJ2-1; 8 nucleotides match TRBD2. Germline V CDR1 and CDR2: MDHEN, SYDVKM. The CDR3 totals 13 residues. The junction had 8 bases not matched to a gene; V was cut back by 6 bases and J by 10 bases. The CDR3 DNA follows: TGTGCCAGCAGAGGGACTAGTAGTTTCGAGCAGTTCTTC. This translates into CASRGTSSFEQFF.

This chain links TRBV5-4 with TRBJ1-3, with D possibly matching TRBD1 (6 bases). The germline V gene has CDR1 SGHNT and CDR2 YYREEE (reference sequence). V was pared by 0 bases and J by 4 bases, with 14 bases between. The CDR3 loop spans 16 amino acids. CDR3 in DNA: TGTGCCAGCAGCTTGGTCGGGGCAGGGGTCGGAAACACCATATATTTT. Translation gives CASSLVGAGVGNTIYF.

The gene calls are TRBV15 and TRBJ2-5, with 9 positions matching TRBD1. With 5 bases clipped from V and 7 bases from J, the junction kept 11 bases outside the gene matches. Germline V gene sequence: CDR1 LNHNV, CDR2 YYDKDF (reference sequence). CDR3 size: 15 residues. As DNA, the CDR3 is TGTGCCACCAGCGCCTCCGGGACAGGGTGGGGGACCCAGTACTTC. It translates to CATSASGTGWGTQYF.

J is TRBJ2-7 and V is TRBV10-1, with a weak D call TRBD2 (6 bases). Trimming took 8 bases from V and 2 from J, leaving 10 bases between them. The V gene's germline CDR1 is WNHNN and CDR2 SYGVQD (reference sequence). The CDR3 sequence is 12 residues long. CDR3 loop: CASGGSPYEQYF. The CDR3 coding sequence is TGCGCCAGCGGGGGGTCTCCCTACGAGCAGTACTTC.

The CDR3 DNA is TGTGCCAGCAGCTTTCAGGTGGCCTATGGCTACACCTTC. Residues: CASSFQVAYGYTF. The J gene is TRBJ1-2, the V gene TRBV7-9; no clear D. The CDR3 runs to 13 residues. Trimming removed 3 bases from V and 4 bases from J, with 9 bases in between. Per the germline V gene, CDR1 is SEHNR and CDR2 is FQNEAQ (reference sequence).

The J gene is TRBJ2-7, the V gene TRBV28; no definite D call. With 1 base removed from V and 5 bases from J, the gap between germline ends came to 9 bases. CDR1 is MDHEN and CDR2 is SYDVKM in the germline V gene. The CDR3 sequence is 13 residues long. The DNA of the CDR3 is TGTGCCAGCAGTTTATCGCCTAGTCACGAGCAGTACTTC. The encoded protein is CASSLSPSHEQYF.